This T cell receptor (beta chain) was documented in a study of identifying expanded T cells in peripheral blood. Study results and limitations: Over about two and four weeks, about 15 and 19 clones changed, versus approximately 1.1 between replicates. Roughly two-week clone count variance significantly increased as total template count grew.

As for this clone: No antigen is known for it.

Collection occurred without any documented infections or immune events in donors. Sequencing used immunoSEQ multiplex PCR; TCRdb keeps in-frame clones, though not all of them. The sample consists of around 130,000 clones, 86% of them appearing once. The germline V gene encodes CDR1 SGHRS and CDR2 YFSETQ. The CDR3 sequence is 12 residues long. Trimming removed 0 bases at V and 7 bases at J, with 7 bases between. The V call is TRBV5-1, the J call TRBJ1-1; D is perhaps TRBD1 (6 bases). The receptor was isolated from a person between 18 and 69 years old in good health. Sequencing was done on a sample of blood. CDR3 loop: CASSLGTDEAFF. The CDR3 bases are TGCGCCAGCAGCTTGGGGACAGATGAAGCTTTCTTT.